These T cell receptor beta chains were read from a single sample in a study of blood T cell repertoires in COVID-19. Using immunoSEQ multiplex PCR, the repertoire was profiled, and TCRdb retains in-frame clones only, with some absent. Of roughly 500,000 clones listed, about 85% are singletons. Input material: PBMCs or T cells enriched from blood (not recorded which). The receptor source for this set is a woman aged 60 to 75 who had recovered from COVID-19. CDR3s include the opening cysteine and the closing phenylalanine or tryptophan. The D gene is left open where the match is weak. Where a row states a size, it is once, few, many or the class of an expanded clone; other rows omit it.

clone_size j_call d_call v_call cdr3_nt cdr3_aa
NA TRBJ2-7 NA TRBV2 TGTGCCAGCGGTAGTTACAGCTACGAGCAGTACTTC CASGSYSYEQYF
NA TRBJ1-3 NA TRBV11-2 TGTGCCAGCAGCTCTCAGACAGTCGGAAACACCATATATTTT CASSSQTVGNTIYF
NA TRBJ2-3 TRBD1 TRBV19 TGTGCCAGTAGTATTGCGGACAGGATCACAGATACGCAGTATTTT CASSIADRITDTQYF
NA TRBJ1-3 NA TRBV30 TGTGCCTGGAGTGTGTACGGTGGAAACACCATATATTTT CAWSVYGGNTIYF
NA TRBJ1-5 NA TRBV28 TGTGCCAGCAGTTTACGTGGGGGGGGCGCTTCCAGAAATCAGCCCCAGCATTTT CASSLRGGGASRNQPQHF
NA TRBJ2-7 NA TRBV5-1 TGCGCCAGCAGCTTGATTAGGGGCTACGAGCAGTACTTC CASSLIRGYEQYF
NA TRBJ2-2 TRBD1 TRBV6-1 TGTGCCAGCAGTGAAGGGGACAGGGGGCGGACCGGGGAGCTGTTTTTT CASSEGDRGRTGELFF
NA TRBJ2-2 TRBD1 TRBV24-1 TGTGCCACCAGTGATTTGAGGGACAGGCTTTCGAACACCGGGGAGCTGTTTTTT CATSDLRDRLSNTGELFF
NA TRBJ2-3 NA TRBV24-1 TGTGCCACCACCACCTTATCAGGTACGCAGTATTTT CATTTLSGTQYF
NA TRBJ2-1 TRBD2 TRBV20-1 TGCAGTGCTAGTATCCTGACTAGCGGGGTATTTCTTAACAATGAGCAGTTCTTC CSASILTSGVFLNNEQFF
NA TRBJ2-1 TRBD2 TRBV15 TGTGCCACCAGCAGAGGGAGGCCTAGCGGGGGAAATTCCTACAATGAGCAGTTCTTC CATSRGRPSGGNSYNEQFF
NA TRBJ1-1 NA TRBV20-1 TGCAGTGCTAGTAAGGACTCAGTCCCCACTGAAGCTTTCTTT CSASKDSVPTEAFF
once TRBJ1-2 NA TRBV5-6 TGTGCCAGCAGCGCCGACAGTAACTATGGCTACACCTTC CASSADSNYGYTF
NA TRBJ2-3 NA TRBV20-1 TGCAGTGCTCATAGACAGGCTACGCAGTATTTT CSAHRQATQYF
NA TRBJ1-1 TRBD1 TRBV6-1 TGTGCCAGCAGTGACGCGGGACAGATGAACACTGAAGCTTTCTTT CASSDAGQMNTEAFF
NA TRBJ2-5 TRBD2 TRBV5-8 TGTGCCAGCAGCTGGGGACGAGGACTAGCGGGGAAAGAGACCCAGTACTTC CASSWGRGLAGKETQYF
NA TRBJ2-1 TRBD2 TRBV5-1 TGCGCCAGCAGCCCGGCCAGCGGGGGGCCTCGAGAGCAGTTCTTC CASSPASGGPREQFF
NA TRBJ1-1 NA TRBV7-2 TGTGCCAGCAGATCCGGAGGGGCGCCTGAAGCTTTCTTT CASRSGGAPEAFF
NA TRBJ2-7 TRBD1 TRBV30 TGTGCCTGGAGGGAGACTGGAACAGGGGGGTCCTACGAGCAGTACTTC CAWRETGTGGSYEQYF
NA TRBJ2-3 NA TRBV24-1 TGTGCCACCAGTGATTATGGGGTAGTCTCAGGGGATACGCAGTATTTT CATSDYGVVSGDTQYF
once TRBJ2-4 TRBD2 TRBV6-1 TGTGCCAGCAGTGAAGCGCCCGCGGGGGGCGATCTAGCCAAAAACATTCAGTACTTC CASSEAPAGGDLAKNIQYF
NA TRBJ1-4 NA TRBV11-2 TGTGCCAGCAGGCTTACCGGGTTTAACGAAAAACTGTTTTTT CASRLTGFNEKLFF
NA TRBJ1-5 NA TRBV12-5 TGTGCTAGTGGTTTACAACAGGCCCTCAATCAGCCCCAGCATTTT CASGLQQALNQPQHF
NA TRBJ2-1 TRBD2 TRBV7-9 TGTGCCAGCAGCTCCGGACTAGCGGGTTACAATGAGCAGTTCTTC CASSSGLAGYNEQFF
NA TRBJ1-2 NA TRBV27 TGTGCCAGCAGTTTACGGGGTCCATACTATGGCTACACCTTC CASSLRGPYYGYTF
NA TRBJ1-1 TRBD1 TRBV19 TGTGCCAGCGTGGGACAGCTGAACACTGAAGCTTTCTTT CASVGQLNTEAFF
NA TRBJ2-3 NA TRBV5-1 TGCGCCAGCAGCTTGGGGCACCTTAGCACAGATACGCAGTATTTT CASSLGHLSTDTQYF
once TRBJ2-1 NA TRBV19 TGTGCCAGTAGTATAGATTACAGCTACAATGAGCAGTTCTTC CASSIDYSYNEQFF
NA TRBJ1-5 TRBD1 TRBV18 TGTGCCAGCTCGCGCCTGGGGACAGAATATCAGCCCCAGCATTTT CASSRLGTEYQPQHF
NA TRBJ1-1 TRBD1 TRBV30 TGTGCCTGGAAAGGGGGCTTGAACACTGAAGCTTTCTTT CAWKGGLNTEAFF
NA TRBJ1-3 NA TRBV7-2 TGTGCCAGCAGCTTGCGGGCGACGGGCAGTTACTCTGGAAACACCATATATTTT CASSLRATGSYSGNTIYF
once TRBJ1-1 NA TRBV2 TGTGCCAGCAGTGCGAACCTTAGGGGCACTGAAGCTTTCTTT CASSANLRGTEAFF
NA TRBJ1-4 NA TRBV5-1 TGCGCCAGCAGCCTGGACAGCCTCAATGAAAAACTGTTTTTT CASSLDSLNEKLFF
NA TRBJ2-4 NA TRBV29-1 TGCAGCGCTCGGTCCCCGTCAAACATTCAGTACTTC CSARSPSNIQYF
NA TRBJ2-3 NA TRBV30 TGTGCCTGGAGCGCGTTCGATACGCAGTATTTT CAWSAFDTQYF
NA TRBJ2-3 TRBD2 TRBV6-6 TGTGCCAGCAGTCGCCGGCGGGGGGGCCGAGGAGATACGCAGTATTTT CASSRRRGGRGDTQYF
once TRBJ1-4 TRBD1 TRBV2 TGTGCCAGCAGCGGAGACCGGGACAGTAATGAAAAACTGTTTTTT CASSGDRDSNEKLFF